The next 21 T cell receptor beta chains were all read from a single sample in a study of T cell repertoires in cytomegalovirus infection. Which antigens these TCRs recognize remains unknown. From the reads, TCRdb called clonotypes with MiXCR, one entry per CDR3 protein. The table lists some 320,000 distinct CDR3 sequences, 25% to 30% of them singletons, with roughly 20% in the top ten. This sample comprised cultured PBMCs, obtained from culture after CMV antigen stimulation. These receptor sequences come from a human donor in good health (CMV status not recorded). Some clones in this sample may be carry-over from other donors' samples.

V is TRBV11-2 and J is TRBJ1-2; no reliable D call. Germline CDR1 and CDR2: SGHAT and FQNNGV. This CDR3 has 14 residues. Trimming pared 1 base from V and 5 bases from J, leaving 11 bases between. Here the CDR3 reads CASSLGAEHYGYTF. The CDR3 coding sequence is TGTGCCAGCAGCTTAGGGGCAGAACATTATGGCTACACCTTC.

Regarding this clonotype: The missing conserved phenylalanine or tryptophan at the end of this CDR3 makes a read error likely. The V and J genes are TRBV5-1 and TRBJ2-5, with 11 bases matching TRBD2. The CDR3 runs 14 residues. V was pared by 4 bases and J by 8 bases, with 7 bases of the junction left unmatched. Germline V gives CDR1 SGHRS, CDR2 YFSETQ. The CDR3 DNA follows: TGCGCCAGCAGCCAGACTAGCGGGACCGGCACCCAGTACCTC. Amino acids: CASSQTSGTGTQYL.

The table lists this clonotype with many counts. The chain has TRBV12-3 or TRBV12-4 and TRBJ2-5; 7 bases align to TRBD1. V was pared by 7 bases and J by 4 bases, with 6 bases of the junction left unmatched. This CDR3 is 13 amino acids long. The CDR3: CASKGQAGETQYF. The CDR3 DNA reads TGTGCCAGCAAAGGACAGGCGGGAGAGACCCAGTACTTC.

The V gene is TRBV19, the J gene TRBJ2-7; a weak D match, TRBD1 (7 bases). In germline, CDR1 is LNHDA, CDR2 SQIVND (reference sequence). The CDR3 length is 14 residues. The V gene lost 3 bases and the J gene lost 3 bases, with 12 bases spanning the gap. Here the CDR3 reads CASSIPGGLYEQYF. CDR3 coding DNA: TGTGCCAGTAGTATCCCAGGGGGACTCTACGAGCAGTACTTC.

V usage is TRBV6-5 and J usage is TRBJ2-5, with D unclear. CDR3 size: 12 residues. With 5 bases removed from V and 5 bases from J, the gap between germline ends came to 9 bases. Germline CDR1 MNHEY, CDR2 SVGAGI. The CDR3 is CASSQSGETQYF. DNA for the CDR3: TGTGCCAGCAGTCAGTCCGGCGAGACCCAGTACTTC.

For the CDR3, the DNA is TGTGCCAGCAGCTTGGCCTTTACAACAGGATCCTACGAGCAGTACTTC. It is translated as CASSLAFTTGSYEQYF. This chain uses TRBV5-5 with TRBJ2-7; TRBD1 is a possible D gene (5 bases). Germline loops: CDR1 SGHKS, CDR2 YYEKEE (reference sequence). The CDR3 loop spans 16 amino acids. Trimming left V 0 bases short and J 1 base short, with 14 bases between.

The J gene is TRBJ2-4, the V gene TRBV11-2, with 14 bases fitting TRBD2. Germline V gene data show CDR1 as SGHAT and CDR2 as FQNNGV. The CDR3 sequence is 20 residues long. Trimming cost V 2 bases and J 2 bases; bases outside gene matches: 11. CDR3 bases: TGTGCCAGCAGCTTACACCCCCGGGGGACTAGCGGGAGTACCAAAAACATTCAGTACTTC. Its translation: CASSLHPRGTSGSTKNIQYF.

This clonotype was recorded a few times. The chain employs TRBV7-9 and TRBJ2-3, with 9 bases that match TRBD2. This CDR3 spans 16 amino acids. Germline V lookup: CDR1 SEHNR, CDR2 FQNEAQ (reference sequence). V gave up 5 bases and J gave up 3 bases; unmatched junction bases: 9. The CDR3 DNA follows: TGTGCCAGCAGCCGTGCGGGGGGGCCCGCAACAGATACGCAGTATTTT. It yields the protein CASSRAGGPATDTQYF.

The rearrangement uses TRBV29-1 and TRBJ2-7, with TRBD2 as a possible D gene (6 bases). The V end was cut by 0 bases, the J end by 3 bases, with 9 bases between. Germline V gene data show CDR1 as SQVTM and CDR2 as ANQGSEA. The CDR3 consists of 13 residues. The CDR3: CSVEETRGYEQYF. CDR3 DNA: TGCAGCGTTGAAGAGACTAGGGGCTACGAGCAGTACTTC.

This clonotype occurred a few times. The CDR3 nucleotides are TGTGCCAGCAGTTACCCGGGGAATTCCCCATCGAGGGGCTACACCTTC. It translates to CASSYPGNSPSRGYTF. V is TRBV6-2 or TRBV6-3 and J is TRBJ1-2; D is ambiguous. The CDR3 sequence is 16 residues long. The V gene's germline CDR1 is MNHEY and CDR2 SVGEGT. The V end lost 2 bases, the J end lost 8 bases, and 21 bases lay between the germline ends.

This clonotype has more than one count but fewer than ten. CDR3: CASSLQTGLSTDTQYF. In nucleotides, the CDR3 is TGTGCCAGCAGCTTACAGACAGGGCTCTCCACAGATACGCAGTATTTT. The chain joins TRBV7-2 to TRBJ2-3; TRBD1 matches 7 bases. This CDR3 has 16 residues. V trimming: 2 bases; J trimming: 2 bases; junction bases outside the gene matches: 7. Germline V gives CDR1 SGHTA, CDR2 FQGNSA.

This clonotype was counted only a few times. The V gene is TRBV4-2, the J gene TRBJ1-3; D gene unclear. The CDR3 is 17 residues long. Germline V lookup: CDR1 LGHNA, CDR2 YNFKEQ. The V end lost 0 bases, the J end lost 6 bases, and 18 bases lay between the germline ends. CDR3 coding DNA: TGTGCCAGCAGCCAAGATCGGGGAGACGCACGTGCAAACACCATATATTTT. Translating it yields CASSQDRGDARANTIYF.

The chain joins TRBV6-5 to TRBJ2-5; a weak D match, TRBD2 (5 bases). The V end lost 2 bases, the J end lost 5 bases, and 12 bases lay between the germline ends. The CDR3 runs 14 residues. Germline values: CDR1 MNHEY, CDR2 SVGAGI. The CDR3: CASSYPGNEETQYF. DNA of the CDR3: TGTGCCAGCAGTTACCCCGGGAACGAGGAGACCCAGTACTTC.

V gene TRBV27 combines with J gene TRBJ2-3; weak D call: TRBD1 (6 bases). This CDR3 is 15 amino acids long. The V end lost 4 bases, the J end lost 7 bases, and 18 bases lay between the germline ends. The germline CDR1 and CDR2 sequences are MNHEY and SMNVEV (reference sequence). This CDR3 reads CASSSQPGQGNTQYF. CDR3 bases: TGTGCCAGCAGTTCTCAGCCAGGCCAGGGGAATACGCAGTATTTT.

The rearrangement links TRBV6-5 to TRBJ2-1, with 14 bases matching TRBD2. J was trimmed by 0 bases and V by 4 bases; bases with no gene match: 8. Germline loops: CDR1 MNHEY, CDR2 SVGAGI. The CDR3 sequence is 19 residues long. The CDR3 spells CASSSRGLAGGSSYNEQFF. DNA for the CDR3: TGTGCCAGCAGTTCCCGTGGACTAGCGGGGGGAAGCTCCTACAATGAGCAGTTCTTC.

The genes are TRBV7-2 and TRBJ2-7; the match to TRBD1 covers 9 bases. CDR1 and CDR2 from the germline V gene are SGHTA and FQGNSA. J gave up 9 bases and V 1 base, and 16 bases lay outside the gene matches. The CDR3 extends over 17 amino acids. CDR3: CASSLDSGTGRLGGQYF. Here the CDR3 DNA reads TGTGCCAGCAGCTTAGATTCGGGGACAGGGAGACTAGGGGGGCAGTACTTC.

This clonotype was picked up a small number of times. CDR3 protein: CASSQSVGSYEQYF. Written as DNA, the CDR3 is TGCGCCAGCAGCCAATCGGTAGGATCCTACGAGCAGTACTTC. This chain uses TRBV4-1 with TRBJ2-7; D uncertain. Looked up from germline, CDR1 is MGHRA and CDR2 is YSYEKL. This CDR3 spans 14 amino acids. V lost 2 bases to trimming and J lost 1 base, with 9 bases between them.

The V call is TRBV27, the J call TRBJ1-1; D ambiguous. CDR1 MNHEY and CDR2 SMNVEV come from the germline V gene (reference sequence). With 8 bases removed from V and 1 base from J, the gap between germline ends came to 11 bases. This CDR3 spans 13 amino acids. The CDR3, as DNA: TGTGCCAGCCCCCACCGGGGGAACACTGAAGCTTTCTTT. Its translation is CASPHRGNTEAFF.

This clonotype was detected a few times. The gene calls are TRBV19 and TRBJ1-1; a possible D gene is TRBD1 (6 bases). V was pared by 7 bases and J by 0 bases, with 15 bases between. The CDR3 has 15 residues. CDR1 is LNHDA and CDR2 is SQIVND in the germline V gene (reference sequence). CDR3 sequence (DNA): TGTGCCAGTACTTCCCGGGGGCCCTTGAACACTGAAGCTTTCTTT. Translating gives CASTSRGPLNTEAFF.

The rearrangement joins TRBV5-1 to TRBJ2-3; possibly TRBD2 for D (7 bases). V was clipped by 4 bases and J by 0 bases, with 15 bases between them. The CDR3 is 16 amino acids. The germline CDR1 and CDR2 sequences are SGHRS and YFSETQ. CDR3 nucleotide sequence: TGCGCCAGCAGCCCTCGGGGGGCGGCTAGCACAGATACGCAGTATTTT. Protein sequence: CASSPRGAASTDTQYF.

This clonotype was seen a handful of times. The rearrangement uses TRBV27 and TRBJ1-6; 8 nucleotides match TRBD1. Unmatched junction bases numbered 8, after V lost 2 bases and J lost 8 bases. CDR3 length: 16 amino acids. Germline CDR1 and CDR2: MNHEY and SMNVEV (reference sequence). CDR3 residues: CASSLNPDRAHSPLHF. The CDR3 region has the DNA TGTGCCAGCAGTTTAAACCCGGACAGGGCCCATTCACCCCTCCACTTT.